The 6 T cell receptor beta chains given below trace back to one sample, sequenced in a study of T cell responses to AZD1222 COVID-19 vaccine (dated by TCRdb to the early 2020s). Library method: the immunoSEQ multiplex PCR assay. In its TCRdb copy, this immuneACCESS table keeps in-frame sequences only and misses some clones. Where compared with another copy, unresolved V genes explain less than half of these, and the others have no known cause. The sample table records about 92,000 clones; around 84% of these occur just once. Clones ranked in the top ten supply approximately 10% of the sample. The time point label, as the study defines it: baseline before first vaccination. The sequenced sample was peripheral blood, obtained on day 0 of AZD1222 vaccination. The receptor source for this set is an adult in good health.

The V gene is TRBV5-1, the J gene TRBJ1-1; the D is unclear. Between the trimmed V and J ends, which lost 4 bases and 0 bases, there was a span of 10 bases. The germline V gene has CDR1 SGHRS and CDR2 YFSETQ. This CDR3 comprises 14 residues. CDR3 residues: CASSNRALNTEAFF. Here the CDR3 DNA reads TGCGCCAGCAGCAACCGGGCCTTGAACACTGAAGCTTTCTTT.

The gene calls are TRBV5-1 and TRBJ1-2; 12 nucleotides match TRBD1. Germline CDR1 reads SGHRS; CDR2 reads YFSETQ. The junction had 6 bases not matched to a gene; V was cut back by 8 bases and J by 7 bases. There are 13 residues in the CDR3. In DNA, the CDR3 is TGCGCCAGGCCGGGACAGGGGGCGGGTGGCTACACCTTC. It yields the protein CARPGQGAGGYTF.

This clone was found a few times. This chain links TRBV11-2 with TRBJ1-3; 8 bases are a match to TRBD1. The V gene's germline CDR1 is SGHAT and CDR2 FQNNGV. The CDR3 extends over 16 amino acids. The V gene end was trimmed by 4 bases and the J gene end by 2 bases; junction bases not matched to a gene: 7. Here the CDR3 DNA reads TGTGCCAGCAGCTGGCCGACAGGGGCGGCTGGAAACACCATATATTTT. It translates to CASSWPTGAAGNTIYF.

The CDR3 spells CATSNELGDVAFF. In nucleotides, the CDR3 is TGTGCCACCAGTAACGAGCTTGGGGATGTAGCTTTCTTT. The V and J genes are TRBV24-1 and TRBJ1-1; no reliable D call. The length of the CDR3 is 13 residues. In germline, CDR1 is KGHDR, CDR2 SFDVKD. The V end lost 6 bases, the J end lost 10 bases, and 17 bases lay between the germline ends.

J is TRBJ2-3 and V is TRBV10-1; D may be TRBD1 (6 bases). Germline V gene sequence: CDR1 WNHNN, CDR2 SYGVQD (reference sequence). The CDR3 spans 15 residues. Trimming removed 6 bases at V and 0 bases at J, with 13 bases between. CDR3 in DNA: TGCGCCAGCAGCCCGGGACACCGTAGCACAGATACGCAGTATTTT. Its translation: CASSPGHRSTDTQYF.

This clone was recorded once. The chain has TRBV11-2 and TRBJ1-2; D is undetermined. Germline CDR1 is SGHAT and CDR2 is FQNNGV. The CDR3 consists of 13 residues. V was pared by 5 bases and J by 2 bases, with 9 bases between. This CDR3 reads CASSNDVNYGYTF. The CDR3, as DNA: TGTGCCAGCAGCAATGACGTGAACTATGGCTACACCTTC.